This T cell receptor beta chain was found in a study of CD4+ T cells in melanoma. Assay used: immunoSEQ multiplex PCR; TCRdb lists only in-frame clones, some missing. Of about 6,700 clones listed, 60% to 70% are singletons. V lost 7 bases to trimming and J lost 5 bases; unmatched junction nucleotides: 2. The CDR3 is 12 residues long. Germline assignment: CDR1 MNHEY and CDR2 SMNVEV (reference sequence). Study-wide points: CD8+ T cell, macrophage and B cell function reportedly correlated with neoantigen-specific CD4+ T cells. Neoantigen-specific CD4+ T cells in melanoma reportedly had diverse differentiation states.

This clone was observed a handful of times. What it binds is not known. The sample comprised cells from a culture (not recorded whether cultured in vitro). The sequence came from a human donor with melanoma. The rearrangement joins TRBV27 to TRBJ2-5; 9 bases fit TRBD1. CDR3 amino acids: CASNGQGETQYF. CDR3 bases: TGTGCCAGCAACGGACAGGGGGAGACCCAGTACTTC.